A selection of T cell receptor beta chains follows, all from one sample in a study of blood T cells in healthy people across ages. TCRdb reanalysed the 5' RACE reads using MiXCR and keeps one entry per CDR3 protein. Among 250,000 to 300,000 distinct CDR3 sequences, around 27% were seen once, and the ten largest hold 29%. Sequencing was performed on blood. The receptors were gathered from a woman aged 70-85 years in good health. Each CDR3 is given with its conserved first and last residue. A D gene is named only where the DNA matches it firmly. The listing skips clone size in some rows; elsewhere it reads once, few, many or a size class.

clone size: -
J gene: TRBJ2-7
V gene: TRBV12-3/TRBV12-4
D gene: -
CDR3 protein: CASSLRGGSSYEQYF
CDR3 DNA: TGTGCCAGCAGTTTAAGAGGAGGCTCTTCCTACGAGCAGTACTTC

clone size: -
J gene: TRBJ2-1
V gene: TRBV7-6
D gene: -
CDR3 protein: CASSARLAIQQFF
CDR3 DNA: TGTGCCAGCAGCGCGCGACTGGCCATCCAGCAGTTCTTC

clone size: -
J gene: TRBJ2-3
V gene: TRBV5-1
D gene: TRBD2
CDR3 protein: CASSPPGGGRVPDTQYF
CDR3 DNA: TGCGCCAGCAGCCCTCCTGGAGGCGGGAGGGTCCCAGATACGCAGTATTTT

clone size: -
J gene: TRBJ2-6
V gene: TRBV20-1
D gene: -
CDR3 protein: CSAADGGTPIGANVLTF
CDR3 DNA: TGCAGTGCTGCAGACGGCGGGACACCAATTGGGGCCAACGTCCTGACTTTC

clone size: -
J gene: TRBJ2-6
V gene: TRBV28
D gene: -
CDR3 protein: CASGLPRGAGANVLTF
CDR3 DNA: TGTGCCAGCGGCCTTCCCAGGGGTGCTGGGGCCAACGTCCTGACTTTC

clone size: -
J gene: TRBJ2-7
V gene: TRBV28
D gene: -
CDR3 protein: CASSLYSRYEQYF
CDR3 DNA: TGTGCCAGCAGTTTATACAGCCGCTACGAGCAGTACTTC

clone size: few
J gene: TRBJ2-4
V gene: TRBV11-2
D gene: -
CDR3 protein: CASSLDLGAKAKNIQYF
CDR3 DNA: TGTGCCAGCAGCTTAGATCTCGGAGCCAAAGCCAAAAACATTCAGTACTTC

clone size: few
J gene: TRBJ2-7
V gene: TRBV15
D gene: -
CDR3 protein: CATSRDERAYEQYF
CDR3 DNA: TGTGCCACCAGCAGAGATGAAAGGGCCTACGAGCAGTACTTC

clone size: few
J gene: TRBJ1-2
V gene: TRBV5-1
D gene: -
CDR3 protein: CASSLDLSDGYTF
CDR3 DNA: TGCGCCAGCAGCTTGGACTTGTCGGATGGCTACACCTTC

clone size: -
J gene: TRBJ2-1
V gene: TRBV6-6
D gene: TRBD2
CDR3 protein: CASTARSGGYNEQFF
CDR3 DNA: TGTGCCAGCACCGCGCGGAGCGGGGGGTACAATGAGCAGTTCTTC

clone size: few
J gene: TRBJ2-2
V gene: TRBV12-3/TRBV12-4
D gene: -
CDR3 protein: CASSFFSGPGELFF
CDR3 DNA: TGTGCCAGCAGTTTCTTTTCCGGTCCTGGGGAGCTGTTTTTT

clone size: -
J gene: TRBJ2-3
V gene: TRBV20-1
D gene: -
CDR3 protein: CSARAATQYF
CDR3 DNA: TGCAGTGCTAGAGCCGCCACGCAGTATTTT

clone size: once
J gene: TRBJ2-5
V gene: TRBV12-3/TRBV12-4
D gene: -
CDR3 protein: CASPLRPGTGETRYF
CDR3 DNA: TGTGCCAGCCCTCTTAGACCGGGGACTGGGGAGACCCGGTACTTC

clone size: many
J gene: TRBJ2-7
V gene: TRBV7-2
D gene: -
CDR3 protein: CASSLGGNSYEQYF
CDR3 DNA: TGTGCCAGCAGCTTAGGGGGTAACTCCTACGAGCAGTACTTC

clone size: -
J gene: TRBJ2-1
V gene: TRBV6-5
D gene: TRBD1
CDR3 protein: CASSYGDRERNEQFF
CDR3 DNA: TGTGCCAGCAGTTACGGAGACAGGGAGCGCAATGAGCAGTTCTTC

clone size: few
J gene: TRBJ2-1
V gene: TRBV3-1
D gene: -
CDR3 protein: CASSQGVWGAGYNEQFF
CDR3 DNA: TGTGCCAGCAGCCAAGGAGTCTGGGGAGCAGGCTACAATGAGCAGTTCTTC

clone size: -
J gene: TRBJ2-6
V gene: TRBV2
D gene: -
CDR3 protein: CASKPGRSGANVLTF
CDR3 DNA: TGTGCCAGCAAGCCCGGGCGCTCTGGGGCCAACGTCCTGACTTTC

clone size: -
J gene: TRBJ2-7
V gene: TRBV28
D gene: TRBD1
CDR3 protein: CASSSSHRGGLYEQYF
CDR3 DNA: TGTGCCAGCAGTAGCTCCCACAGGGGCGGACTCTACGAGCAGTACTTC

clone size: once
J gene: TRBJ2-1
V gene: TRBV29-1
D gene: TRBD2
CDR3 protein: CSGGTSGGGEQFF
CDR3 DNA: TGCAGCGGAGGGACTAGCGGGGGCGGTGAGCAGTTCTTC

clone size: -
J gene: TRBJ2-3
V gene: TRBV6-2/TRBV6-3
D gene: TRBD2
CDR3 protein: CASQMISGNTQYF
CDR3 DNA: TGTGCCAGCCAAATGATTAGCGGGAATACGCAGTATTTT

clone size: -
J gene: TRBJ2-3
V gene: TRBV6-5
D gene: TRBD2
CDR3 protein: CASSYSGGSDTQYF
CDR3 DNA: TGTGCCAGCAGTTACAGCGGGGGGTCGGATACGCAGTATTTT

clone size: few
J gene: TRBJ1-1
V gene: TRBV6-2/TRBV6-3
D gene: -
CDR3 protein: CASTQGTGAFF
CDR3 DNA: TGTGCCAGCACCCAAGGGACCGGAGCTTTCTTT

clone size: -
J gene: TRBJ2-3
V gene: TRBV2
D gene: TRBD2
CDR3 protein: CASMSGRGTDTQYF
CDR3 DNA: TGTGCCAGCATGAGCGGGAGGGGCACAGATACGCAGTATTTT

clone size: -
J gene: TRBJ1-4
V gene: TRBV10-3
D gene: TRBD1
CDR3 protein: CAISKGQAGEKLFF
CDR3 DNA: TGTGCCATCAGTAAGGGACAGGCGGGTGAAAAACTGTTTTTT

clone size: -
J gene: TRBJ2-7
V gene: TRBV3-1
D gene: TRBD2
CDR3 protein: CASSPTSGTSYEQYF
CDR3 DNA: TGTGCCAGCAGCCCTACTAGCGGAACATCCTACGAGCAGTACTTC

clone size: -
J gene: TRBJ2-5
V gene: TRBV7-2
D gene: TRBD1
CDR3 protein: CASNSGQGQETQYF
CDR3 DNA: TGTGCCAGCAATTCGGGACAGGGCCAAGAGACCCAGTACTTC

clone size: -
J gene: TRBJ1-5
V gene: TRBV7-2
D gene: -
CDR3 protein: CASSSRYSDRPQHF
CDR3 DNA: TGTGCCAGCAGCTCTAGGTACAGCGATCGGCCCCAGCATTTT

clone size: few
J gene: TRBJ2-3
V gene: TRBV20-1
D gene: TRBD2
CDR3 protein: CSALTSGSSADTQYF
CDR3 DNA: TGCAGTGCTCTGACTAGCGGGAGTTCTGCAGATACGCAGTATTTT

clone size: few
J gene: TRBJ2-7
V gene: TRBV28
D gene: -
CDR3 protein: CASSTLGLAYTTYEQYF
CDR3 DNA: TGTGCCAGCAGTACTTTGGGACTCGCATATACGACCTACGAGCAGTACTTC

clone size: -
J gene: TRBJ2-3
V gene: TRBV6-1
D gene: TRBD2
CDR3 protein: CASSPAGGPTDTQYF
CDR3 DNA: TGTGCCAGCAGCCCAGCGGGAGGGCCAACAGATACGCAGTATTTT

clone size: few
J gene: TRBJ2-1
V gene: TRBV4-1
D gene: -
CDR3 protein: CASSQSLADSNEQFF
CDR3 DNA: TGCGCCAGCAGCCAGTCCCTAGCGGACAGCAATGAGCAGTTCTTC

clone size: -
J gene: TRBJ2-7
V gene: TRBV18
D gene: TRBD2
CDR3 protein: CASSPPGLAGQTTYEQYF
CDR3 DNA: TGTGCCAGCTCACCCCCAGGACTAGCGGGACAAACAACCTACGAGCAGTACTTC

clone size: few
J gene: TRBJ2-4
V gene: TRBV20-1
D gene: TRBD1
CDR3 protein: CSATTEGQGVYPFAKNIRYF
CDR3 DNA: TGCAGTGCCACCACCGAAGGACAGGGGGTGTATCCGTTTGCCAAAAACATTCGGTACTTC

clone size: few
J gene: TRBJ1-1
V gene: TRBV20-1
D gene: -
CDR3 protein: CSAHGQVGDTEAFF
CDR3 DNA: TGCAGTGCTCACGGACAAGTGGGAGACACTGAAGCTTTCTTT

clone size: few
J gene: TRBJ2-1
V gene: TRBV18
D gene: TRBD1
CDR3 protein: CASSPGTEDEQFF
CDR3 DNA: TGTGCCAGCTCACCAGGGACAGAAGATGAGCAGTTCTTC

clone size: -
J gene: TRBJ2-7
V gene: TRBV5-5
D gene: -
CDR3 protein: CASSLQGRFSYEQYF
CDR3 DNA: TGTGCCAGCAGCCTACAGGGCCGCTTCTCCTACGAGCAGTACTTC

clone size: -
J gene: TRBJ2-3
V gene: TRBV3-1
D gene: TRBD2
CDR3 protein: CASSLSGGSQDTQYF
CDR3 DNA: TGTGCCAGCAGCCTGAGTGGCGGGAGTCAAGATACGCAGTATTTT

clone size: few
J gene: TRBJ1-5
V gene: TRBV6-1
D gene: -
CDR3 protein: CASSPGGRNQPQHF
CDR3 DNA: TGTGCCAGCAGCCCCGGGGGCCGGAATCAGCCCCAGCATTTT

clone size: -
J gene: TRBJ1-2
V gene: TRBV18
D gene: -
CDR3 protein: CASSLGSDYGYTF
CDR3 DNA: TGTGCCAGCTCATTAGGGAGCGACTATGGCTACACCTTC

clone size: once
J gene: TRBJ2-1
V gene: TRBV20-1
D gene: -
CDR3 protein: CSARDDRASHNEQFF
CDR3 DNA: TGCAGTGCTAGAGATGACAGAGCGTCACACAATGAGCAGTTCTTC

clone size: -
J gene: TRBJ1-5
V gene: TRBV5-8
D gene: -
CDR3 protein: CASRRYSNQPQHF
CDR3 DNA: TGTGCCAGCAGACGGTATAGCAATCAGCCCCAGCATTTT

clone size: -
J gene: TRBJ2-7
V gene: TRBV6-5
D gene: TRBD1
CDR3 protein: CASSYPGQPTPSYEQYF
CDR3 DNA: TGTGCCAGCAGTTACCCGGGACAGCCTACCCCCTCCTACGAGCAGTACTTC

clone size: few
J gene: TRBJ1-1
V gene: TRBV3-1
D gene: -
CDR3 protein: CASSQGGHTGAFF
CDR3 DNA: TGTGCCAGCAGCCAAGGGGGACACACTGGAGCTTTCTTT

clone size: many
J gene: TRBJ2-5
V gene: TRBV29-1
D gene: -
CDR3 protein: CSVSRWDQETQYF
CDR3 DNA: TGCAGCGTCTCAAGGTGGGACCAAGAGACCCAGTACTTC

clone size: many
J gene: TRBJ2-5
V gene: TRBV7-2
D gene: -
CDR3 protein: CASRGTGTTGQTQYF
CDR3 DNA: TGTGCCAGCAGGGGGACGGGCACCACCGGACAGACCCAGTACTTC

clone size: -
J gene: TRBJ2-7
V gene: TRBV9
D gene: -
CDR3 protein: CASRPTADSYEQYF
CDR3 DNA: TGTGCCAGCAGACCTACGGCCGACTCCTACGAGCAGTACTTC

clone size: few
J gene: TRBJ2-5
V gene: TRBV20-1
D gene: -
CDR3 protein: CSARVEGLETQYF
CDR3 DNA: TGCAGTGCTAGAGTGGAAGGGTTAGAGACCCAGTACTTC

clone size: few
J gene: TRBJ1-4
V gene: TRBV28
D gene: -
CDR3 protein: CASSLSNTNEKLFF
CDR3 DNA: TGTGCCAGCAGTTTAAGCAACACGAATGAAAAACTGTTTTTT

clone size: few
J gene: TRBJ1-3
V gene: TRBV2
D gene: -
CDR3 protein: CASTGTGNTIYF
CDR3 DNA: TGTGCCAGCACAGGTACCGGAAACACCATATATTTT

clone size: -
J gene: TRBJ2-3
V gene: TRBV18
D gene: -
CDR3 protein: CASSPVPHNTDTQYF
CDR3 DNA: TGTGCCAGCTCACCAGTACCCCACAACACAGATACGCAGTATTTT

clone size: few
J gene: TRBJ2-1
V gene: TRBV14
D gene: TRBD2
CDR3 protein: CASSRAGGREQFF
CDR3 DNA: TGTGCCAGCAGCAGGGCGGGAGGTCGCGAGCAGTTCTTC

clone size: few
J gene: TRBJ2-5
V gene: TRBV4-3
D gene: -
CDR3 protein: CASSQDSGRQETQYF
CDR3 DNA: TGCGCCAGCAGCCAAGATTCCGGCAGACAAGAGACCCAGTACTTC

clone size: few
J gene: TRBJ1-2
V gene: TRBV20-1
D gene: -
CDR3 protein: CSAQEAGRRGYTF
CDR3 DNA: TGCAGTGCCCAGGAGGCAGGGCGCAGGGGCTACACCTTC

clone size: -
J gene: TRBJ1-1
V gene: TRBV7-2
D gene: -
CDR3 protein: CASSLMSLEAFF
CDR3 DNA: TGTGCCAGCAGCTTAATGAGTCTTGAAGCTTTCTTT